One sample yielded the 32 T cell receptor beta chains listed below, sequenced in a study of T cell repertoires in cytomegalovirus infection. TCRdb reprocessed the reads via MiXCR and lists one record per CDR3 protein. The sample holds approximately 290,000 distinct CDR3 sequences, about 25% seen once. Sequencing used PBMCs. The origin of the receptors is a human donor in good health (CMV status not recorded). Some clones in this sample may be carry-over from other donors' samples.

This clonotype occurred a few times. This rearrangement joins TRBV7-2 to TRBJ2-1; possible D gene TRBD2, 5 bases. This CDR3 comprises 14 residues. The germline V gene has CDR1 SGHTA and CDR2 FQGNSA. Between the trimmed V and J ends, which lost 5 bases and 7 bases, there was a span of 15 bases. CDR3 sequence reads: CASSRPGEGNEQFF. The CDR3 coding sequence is TGTGCCAGCAGCCGTCCCGGGGAAGGGAATGAGCAGTTCTTC. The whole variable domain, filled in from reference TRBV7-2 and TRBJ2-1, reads GAGVSQSPSNKVTEKGKDVELRCDPISGHTALYWYRQSLGQGLEFLIYFQGNSAPDKSGLPSDRFSAERTGGSVSTLTIQRTQQEDSAVYLCASSRPGEGNEQFFGPGTRLTVL.

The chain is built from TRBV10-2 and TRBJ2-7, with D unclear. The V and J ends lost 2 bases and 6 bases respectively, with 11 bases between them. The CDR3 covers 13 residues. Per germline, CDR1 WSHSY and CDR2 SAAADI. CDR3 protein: CASSETRIGEQYF. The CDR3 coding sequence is TGCGCCAGCAGTGAGACCCGGATCGGCGAGCAGTACTTC.

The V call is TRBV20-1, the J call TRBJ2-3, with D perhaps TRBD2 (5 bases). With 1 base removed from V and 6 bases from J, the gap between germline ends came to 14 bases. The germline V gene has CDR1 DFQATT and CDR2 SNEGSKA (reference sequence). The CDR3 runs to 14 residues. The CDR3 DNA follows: TGCAGTGCTAGAGTTAGATGGCGGACTGATACGCAGTATTTT. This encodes CSARVRWRTDTQYF.

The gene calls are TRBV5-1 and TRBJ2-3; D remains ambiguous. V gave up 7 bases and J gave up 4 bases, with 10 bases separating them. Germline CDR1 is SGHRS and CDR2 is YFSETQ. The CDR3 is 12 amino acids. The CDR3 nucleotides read TGCGCCAGCGCCCGGCCCCCAGATACGCAGTATTTT. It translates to CASARPPDTQYF.

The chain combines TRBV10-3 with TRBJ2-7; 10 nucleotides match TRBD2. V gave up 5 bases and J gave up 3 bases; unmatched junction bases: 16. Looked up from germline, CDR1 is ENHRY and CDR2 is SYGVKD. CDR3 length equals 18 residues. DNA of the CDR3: TGTGCCATCAGTTCTTCGCCCTCCGGGACTAGCGAGAACTACGAGCAGTACTTC. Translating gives CAISSSPSGTSENYEQYF.

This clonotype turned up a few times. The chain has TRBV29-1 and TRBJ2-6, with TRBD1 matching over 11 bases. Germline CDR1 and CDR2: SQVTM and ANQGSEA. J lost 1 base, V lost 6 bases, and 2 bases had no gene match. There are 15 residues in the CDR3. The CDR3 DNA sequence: TGCAGCGTAGGGACAGGGGGGTCTGGGGCCAACGTCCTGACTTTC. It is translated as CSVGTGGSGANVLTF. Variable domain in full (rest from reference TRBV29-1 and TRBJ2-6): SAVISQKPSRDICQRGTSLTIQCQVDSQVTMMFWYRQQPGQSLTLIATANQGSEATYESGFVIDKFPISRPNLTFSTLTVSNMSPEDSSIYLCSVGTGGSGANVLTFGAGSRLTVL.

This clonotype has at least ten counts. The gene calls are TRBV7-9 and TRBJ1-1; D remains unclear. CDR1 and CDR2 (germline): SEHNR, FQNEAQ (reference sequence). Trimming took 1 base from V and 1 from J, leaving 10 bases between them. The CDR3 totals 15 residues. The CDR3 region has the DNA TGTGCCAGCAGCTTAGGGGGAGCGGAGAACACTGAAGCTTTCTTT. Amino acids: CASSLGGAENTEAFF. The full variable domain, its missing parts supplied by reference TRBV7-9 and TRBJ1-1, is DTGVSQNPRHKITKRGQNVTFRCDPISEHNRLYWYRQTLGQGPEFLTYFQNEAQLEKSRLLSDRFSAERPKGSFSTLEIQRTEQGDSAMYLCASSLGGAENTEAFFGQGTRLTVV.

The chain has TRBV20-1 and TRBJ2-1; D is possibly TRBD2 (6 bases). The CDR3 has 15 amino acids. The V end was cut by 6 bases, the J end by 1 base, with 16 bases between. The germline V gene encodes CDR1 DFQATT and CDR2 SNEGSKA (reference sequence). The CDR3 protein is CSAASTGVSYNEQFF. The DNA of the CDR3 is TGCAGTGCCGCTTCAACGGGAGTATCCTACAATGAGCAGTTCTTC.

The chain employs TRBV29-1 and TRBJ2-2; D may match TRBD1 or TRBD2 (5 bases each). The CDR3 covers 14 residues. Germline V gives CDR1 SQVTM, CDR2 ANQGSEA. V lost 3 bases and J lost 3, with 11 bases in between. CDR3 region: CSVDPGAYTGELFF. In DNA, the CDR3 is TGCAGCGTTGATCCCGGGGCCTACACCGGGGAGCTGTTTTTT.

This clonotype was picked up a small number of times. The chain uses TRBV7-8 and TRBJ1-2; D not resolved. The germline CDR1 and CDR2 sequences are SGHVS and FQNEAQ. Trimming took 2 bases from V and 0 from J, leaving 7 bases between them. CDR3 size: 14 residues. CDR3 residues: CASSLQSPNYGYTF. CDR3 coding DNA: TGTGCCAGCAGCTTACAGAGTCCTAACTATGGCTACACCTTC.

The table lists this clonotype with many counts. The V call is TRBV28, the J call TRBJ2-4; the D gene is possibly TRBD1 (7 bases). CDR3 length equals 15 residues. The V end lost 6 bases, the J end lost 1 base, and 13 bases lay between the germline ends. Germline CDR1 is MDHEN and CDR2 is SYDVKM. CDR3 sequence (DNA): TGTGCCAGCAGCCCCCCAGGGGGGGCCAAAAACATTCAGTACTTC. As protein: CASSPPGGAKNIQYF.

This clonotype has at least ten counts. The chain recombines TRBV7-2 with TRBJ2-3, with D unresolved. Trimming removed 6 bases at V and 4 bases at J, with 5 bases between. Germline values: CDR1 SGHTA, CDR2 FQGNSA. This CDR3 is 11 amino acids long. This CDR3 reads CASSWADTQYF. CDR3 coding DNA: TGTGCCAGCAGTTGGGCAGATACGCAGTATTTT.

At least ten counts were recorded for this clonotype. The chain's CDR3 is CASSYSRAEQYF. The CDR3 DNA is TGTGCCAGCAGTTACTCGAGGGCTGAGCAGTACTTC. The chain has TRBV6-6 and TRBJ2-7, with D maybe TRBD2 (5 bases). Deletions cut 0 bases from V and 7 bases from J, with 7 bases between. The CDR3 contains 12 residues. Germline CDR1 is MNHNY and CDR2 is SVGAGI (reference sequence).

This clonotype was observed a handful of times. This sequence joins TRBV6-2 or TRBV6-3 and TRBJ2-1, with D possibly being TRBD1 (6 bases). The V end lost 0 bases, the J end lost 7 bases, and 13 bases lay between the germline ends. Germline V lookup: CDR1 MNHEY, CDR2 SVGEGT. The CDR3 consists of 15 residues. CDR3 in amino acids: CASSYSTGLGNEQFF. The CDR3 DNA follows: TGTGCCAGCAGTTACTCGACAGGCTTGGGTAATGAGCAGTTCTTC.

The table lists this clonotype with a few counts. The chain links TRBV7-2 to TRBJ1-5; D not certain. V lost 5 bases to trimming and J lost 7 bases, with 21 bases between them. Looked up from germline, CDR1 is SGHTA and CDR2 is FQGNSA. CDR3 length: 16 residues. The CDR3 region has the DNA TGTGCCAGCAGCCCGACTTTGGACCGTTCAGGACAGCCCCAGCATTTT. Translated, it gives CASSPTLDRSGQPQHF.

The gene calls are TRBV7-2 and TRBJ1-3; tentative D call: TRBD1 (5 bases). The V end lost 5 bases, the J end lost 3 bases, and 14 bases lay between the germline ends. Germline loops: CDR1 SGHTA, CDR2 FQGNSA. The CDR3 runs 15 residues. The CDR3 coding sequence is TGTGCCAGCAGCCCAGGGCCTATGGGTGGAAACACCATATATTTT. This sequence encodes CASSPGPMGGNTIYF.

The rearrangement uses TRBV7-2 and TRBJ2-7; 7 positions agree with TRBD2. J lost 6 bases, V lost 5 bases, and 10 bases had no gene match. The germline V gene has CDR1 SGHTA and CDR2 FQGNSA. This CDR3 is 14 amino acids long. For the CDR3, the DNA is TGTGCCAGCAGCGCCCGACTAGCTTTTCTCGAGCAGTACTTC. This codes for CASSARLAFLEQYF.

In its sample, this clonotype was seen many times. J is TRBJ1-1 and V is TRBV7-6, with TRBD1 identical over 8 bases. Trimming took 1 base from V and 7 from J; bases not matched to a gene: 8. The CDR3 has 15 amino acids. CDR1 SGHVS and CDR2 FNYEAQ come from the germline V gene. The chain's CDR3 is CASSLVPGGEGEAFF. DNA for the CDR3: TGTGCCAGCAGCTTAGTGCCAGGGGGCGAAGGTGAAGCTTTCTTT.

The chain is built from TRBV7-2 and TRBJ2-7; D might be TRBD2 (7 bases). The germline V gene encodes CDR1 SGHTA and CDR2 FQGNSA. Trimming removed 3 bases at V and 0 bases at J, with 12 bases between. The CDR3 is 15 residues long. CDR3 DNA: TGTGCCAGCAGCTTCACAGGGAGGGGCTCCTACGAGCAGTACTTC. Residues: CASSFTGRGSYEQYF.

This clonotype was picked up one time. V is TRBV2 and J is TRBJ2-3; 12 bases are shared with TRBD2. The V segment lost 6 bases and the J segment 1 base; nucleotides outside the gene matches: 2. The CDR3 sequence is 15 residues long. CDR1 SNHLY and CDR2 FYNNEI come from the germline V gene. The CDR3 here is CASRTSGSGTDTQYF. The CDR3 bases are TGTGCCAGCAGGACTAGCGGGAGTGGCACAGATACGCAGTATTTT.

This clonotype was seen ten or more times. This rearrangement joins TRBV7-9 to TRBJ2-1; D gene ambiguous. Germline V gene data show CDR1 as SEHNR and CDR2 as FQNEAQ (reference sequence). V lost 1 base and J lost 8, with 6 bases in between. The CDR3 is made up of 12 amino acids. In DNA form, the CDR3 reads TGTGCCAGCAGCTTAGGTGTGGATGAGCAGTTCTTC. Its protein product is CASSLGVDEQFF.

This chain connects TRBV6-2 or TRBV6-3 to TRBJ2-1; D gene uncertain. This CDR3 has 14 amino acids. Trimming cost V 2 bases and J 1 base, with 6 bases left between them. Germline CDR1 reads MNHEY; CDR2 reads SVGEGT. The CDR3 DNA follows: TGTGCCAGCAGTTACAGGTTATCCTACAATGAGCAGTTCTTC. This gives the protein CASSYRLSYNEQFF.

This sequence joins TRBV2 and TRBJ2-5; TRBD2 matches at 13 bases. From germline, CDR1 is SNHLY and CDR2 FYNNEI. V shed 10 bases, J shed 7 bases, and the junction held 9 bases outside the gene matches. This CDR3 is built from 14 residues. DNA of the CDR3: TGTGCCATCCCGGGACTAGCGGGGAGAGGGACCCAGTACTTC. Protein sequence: CAIPGLAGRGTQYF. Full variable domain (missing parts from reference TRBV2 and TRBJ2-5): EPEVTQTPSHQVTQMGQEVILRCVPISNHLYFYWYRQILGQKVEFLVSFYNNEISEKSEIFDDQFSVERPDGSNFTLKIRSTKLEDSAMYFCAIPGLAGRGTQYFGPGTRLLVL.

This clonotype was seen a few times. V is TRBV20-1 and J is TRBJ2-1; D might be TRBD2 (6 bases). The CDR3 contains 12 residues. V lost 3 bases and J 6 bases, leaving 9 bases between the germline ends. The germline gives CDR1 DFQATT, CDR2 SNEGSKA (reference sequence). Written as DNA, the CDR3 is TGCAGTGCTAGCGGGAGTAGCAATGAGCAGTTCTTC. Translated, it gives CSASGSSNEQFF.

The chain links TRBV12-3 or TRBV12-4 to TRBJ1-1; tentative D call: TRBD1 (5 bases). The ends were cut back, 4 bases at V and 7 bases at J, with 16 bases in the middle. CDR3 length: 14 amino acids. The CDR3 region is CASSSLRGNFEAFF. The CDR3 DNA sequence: TGTGCCAGCAGTTCCCTGAGGGGTAACTTTGAAGCTTTCTTT.

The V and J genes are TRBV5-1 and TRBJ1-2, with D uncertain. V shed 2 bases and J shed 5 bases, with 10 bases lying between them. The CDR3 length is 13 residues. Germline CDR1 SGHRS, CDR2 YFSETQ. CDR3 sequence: CASSFNQRYGYTF. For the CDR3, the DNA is TGCGCCAGCAGCTTCAATCAGAGATATGGCTACACCTTC.

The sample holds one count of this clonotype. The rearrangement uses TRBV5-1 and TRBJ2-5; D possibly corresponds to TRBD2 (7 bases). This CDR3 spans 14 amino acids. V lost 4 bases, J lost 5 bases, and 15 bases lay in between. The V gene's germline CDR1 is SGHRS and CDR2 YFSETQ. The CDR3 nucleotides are TGCGCCAGCAGCCCATCGGGGGGCTTTGAGACCCAGTACTTC. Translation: CASSPSGGFETQYF.

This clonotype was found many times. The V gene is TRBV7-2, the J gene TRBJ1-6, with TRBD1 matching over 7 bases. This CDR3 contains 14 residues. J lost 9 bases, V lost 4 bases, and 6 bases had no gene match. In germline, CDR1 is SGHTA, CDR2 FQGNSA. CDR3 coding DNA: TGTGCCAGCAGCTCCACAGGGGATCCTTCACCCCTCCACTTT. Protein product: CASSSTGDPSPLHF.

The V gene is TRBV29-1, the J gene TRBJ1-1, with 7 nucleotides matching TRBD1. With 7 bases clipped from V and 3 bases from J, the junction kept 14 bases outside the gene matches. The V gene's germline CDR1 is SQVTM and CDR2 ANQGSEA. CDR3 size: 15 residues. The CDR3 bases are TGCAGCGCTTGCCGGGGCGGCAGGGGGGACACTGAAGCTTTCTTT. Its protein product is CSACRGGRGDTEAFF.

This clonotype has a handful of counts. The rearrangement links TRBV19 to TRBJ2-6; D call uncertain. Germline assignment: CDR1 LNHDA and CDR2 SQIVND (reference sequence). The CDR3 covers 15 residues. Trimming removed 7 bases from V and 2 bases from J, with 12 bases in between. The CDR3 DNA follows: TGTGCCAGTACCACAATGACGGCTGGGGCCAACGTCCTGACTTTC. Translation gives CASTTMTAGANVLTF.

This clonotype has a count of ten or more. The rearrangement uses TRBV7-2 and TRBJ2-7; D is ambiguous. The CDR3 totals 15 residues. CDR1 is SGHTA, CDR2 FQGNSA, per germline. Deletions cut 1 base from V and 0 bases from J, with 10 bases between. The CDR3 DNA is TGTGCCAGCAGCTTAGGGGTGTTAAGCTCCTACGAGCAGTACTTC. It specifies CASSLGVLSSYEQYF.

The CDR3 region has the DNA TGTGCCAGCACCCCCAGGGGCGGGCCGTCGGGTTACGAGCAGTACTTC. It encodes CASTPRGGPSGYEQYF. The rearrangement links TRBV28 to TRBJ2-7, with a tentative D call TRBD1 (6 bases). Looked up from germline, CDR1 is MDHEN and CDR2 is SYDVKM. The ends were cut back, 7 bases at V and 4 bases at J, with 23 bases in the middle. The CDR3 consists of 16 residues.